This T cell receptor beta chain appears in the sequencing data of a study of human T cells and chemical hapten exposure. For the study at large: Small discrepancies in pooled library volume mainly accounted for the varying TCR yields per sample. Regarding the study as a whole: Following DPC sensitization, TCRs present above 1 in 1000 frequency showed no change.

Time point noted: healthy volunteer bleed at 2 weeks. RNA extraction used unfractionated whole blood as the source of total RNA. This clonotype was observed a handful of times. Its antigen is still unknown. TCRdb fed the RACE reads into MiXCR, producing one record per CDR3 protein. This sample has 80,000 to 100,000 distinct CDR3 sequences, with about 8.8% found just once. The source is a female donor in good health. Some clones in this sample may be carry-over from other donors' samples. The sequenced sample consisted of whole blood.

The CDR3 is CASSGGQTYNSPLHF. CDR3 sequence (DNA): TGTGCCAGCAGCGGCGGACAGACCTATAATTCACCCCTCCACTTT. This chain links TRBV9 with TRBJ1-6, with D perhaps TRBD1 (6 bases). Trimming cost V 3 bases and J 2 bases, with 9 bases left between them. CDR1 and CDR2 (germline): SGDLS, YYNGEE. The CDR3 contains 15 residues.